These T cell receptor beta chains were read from a single sample in a study of early T cells in non-severe SARS-CoV-2 infection. TCRdb called the 5' RACE reads again in MiXCR, with one record for every CDR3 protein. The repertoire holds over 85,000 distinct CDR3 sequences, approximately 14% seen once, with approximately 6% in the top ten. Sequencing input: whole blood. These receptor sequences come from an adult who was a healthcare worker with PCR-confirmed SARS-CoV-2 infection or an uninfected control (not recorded which). CDR3s include the opening cysteine and the closing phenylalanine or tryptophan. The order of the fields is CDR3 protein, CDR3 DNA, clone size, D gene, J gene, V gene. The D gene is left open where the match is weak. For some rows the clone size is stated as once, few or many, or as a class when expanded; others skip it.

cdr3_aa: CSVDPSREGALSLYTEAFF; cdr3_nt: TGCAGCGTTGATCCCTCAAGGGAGGGGGCCTTAAGCCTTTACACTGAAGCTTTCTTT; clone_size: many; d_call: TRBD1; j_call: TRBJ1-1; v_call: TRBV29-1
cdr3_aa: CASSLSPPNTGELFF; cdr3_nt: TGTGCCAGCAGCTTGAGTCCCCCGAACACCGGGGAGCTGTTTTTT; clone_size: few; d_call: -; j_call: TRBJ2-2; v_call: TRBV5-5
cdr3_aa: CAWKGGNEQYF; cdr3_nt: TGTGCCTGGAAAGGGGGGAACGAGCAGTACTTC; clone_size: -; d_call: -; j_call: TRBJ2-7; v_call: TRBV30
cdr3_aa: CSAPLRDSRYEQYF; cdr3_nt: TGCAGTGCTCCACTCCGGGACTCTCGCTACGAGCAGTACTTC; clone_size: -; d_call: -; j_call: TRBJ2-7; v_call: TRBV20-1
cdr3_aa: CSAPAMGRNEQYF; cdr3_nt: TGCAGTGCCCCCGCTATGGGCCGGAACGAGCAGTACTTC; clone_size: few; d_call: -; j_call: TRBJ2-7; v_call: TRBV20-1
cdr3_aa: CASSERLAGEAEQFF; cdr3_nt: TGTGCCAGCAGTGAAAGACTAGCGGGAGAGGCTGAGCAGTTCTTC; clone_size: few; d_call: TRBD2; j_call: TRBJ2-1; v_call: TRBV6-4
cdr3_aa: CASSHLGFGDSYNEQFF; cdr3_nt: TGTGCCAGCAGCCACCTAGGGTTCGGAGATTCCTACAATGAGCAGTTCTTC; clone_size: -; d_call: -; j_call: TRBJ2-1; v_call: TRBV7-2
cdr3_aa: CASSLRPGLAGGPLWNEQFF; cdr3_nt: TGTGCCAGCAGTTTAAGGCCGGGACTAGCGGGAGGGCCATTGTGGAATGAGCAGTTCTTC; clone_size: -; d_call: TRBD2; j_call: TRBJ2-1; v_call: TRBV28
cdr3_aa: CSGAVTDTEAFF; cdr3_nt: TGCAGTGGAGCGGTGACGGACACTGAAGCTTTCTTT; clone_size: -; d_call: -; j_call: TRBJ1-1; v_call: TRBV20-1
cdr3_aa: CASSLGSATGELFF; cdr3_nt: TGTGCCAGCAGCTTAGGCAGCGCAACCGGGGAGCTGTTTTTT; clone_size: few; d_call: -; j_call: TRBJ2-2; v_call: TRBV11-2
cdr3_aa: CASSLLQLNTEAFF; cdr3_nt: TGTGCCAGCAGCTTGTTACAGTTGAACACTGAAGCTTTCTTT; clone_size: few; d_call: -; j_call: TRBJ1-1; v_call: TRBV7-9
cdr3_aa: CASTPFGDQPQHF; cdr3_nt: TGTGCCAGTACCCCCTTTGGGGATCAGCCCCAGCATTTT; clone_size: -; d_call: -; j_call: TRBJ1-5; v_call: TRBV19
cdr3_aa: CSVLPSSGNLYEQFF; cdr3_nt: TGCAGCGTCCTCCCCTCTAGCGGAAATTTGTATGAGCAGTTCTTC; clone_size: few; d_call: TRBD2; j_call: TRBJ2-1; v_call: TRBV29-1
cdr3_aa: CAWGPGGRRSYEQYF; cdr3_nt: TGTGCCTGGGGCCCCGGCGGGAGGAGGTCCTACGAGCAGTACTTC; clone_size: few; d_call: TRBD2; j_call: TRBJ2-7; v_call: TRBV30
cdr3_aa: CASSVFRKETQYF; cdr3_nt: TGTGCCAGCAGCGTGTTCCGAAAAGAGACCCAGTACTTC; clone_size: many; d_call: -; j_call: TRBJ2-5; v_call: TRBV7-7
cdr3_aa: CASSRQGLQETQYF; cdr3_nt: TGTGCCAGCAGCCGCCAGGGACTGCAAGAGACCCAGTACTTC; clone_size: few; d_call: -; j_call: TRBJ2-5; v_call: TRBV7-6
cdr3_aa: CASTILAGGEETQYF; cdr3_nt: TGTGCCAGCACCATACTAGCGGGAGGGGAAGAGACCCAGTACTTC; clone_size: few; d_call: TRBD2; j_call: TRBJ2-5; v_call: TRBV25-1
cdr3_aa: CASSPMLSGGRDEQFF; cdr3_nt: TGTGCCAGCTCCCCTATGCTGTCGGGAGGACGGGATGAGCAGTTCTTC; clone_size: many; d_call: TRBD2; j_call: TRBJ2-1; v_call: TRBV28
cdr3_aa: CASSLLSGSTDTQYF; cdr3_nt: TGTGCCAGCAGTTTACTGAGCGGTAGCACAGATACGCAGTATTTT; clone_size: many; d_call: -; j_call: TRBJ2-3; v_call: TRBV27
cdr3_aa: CASSEGESFKVETQYF; cdr3_nt: TGTGCCAGCAGCGAGGGGGAGTCGTTTAAAGTGGAGACCCAGTACTTC; clone_size: many; d_call: -; j_call: TRBJ2-5; v_call: TRBV11-2
cdr3_aa: CASSFNGQPQHF; cdr3_nt: TGTGCCAGCAGTTTTAACGGCCAGCCCCAGCATTTT; clone_size: many; d_call: -; j_call: TRBJ1-5; v_call: TRBV12-3/TRBV12-4
cdr3_aa: CAWNNNVGDTQYF; cdr3_nt: TGTGCCTGGAACAATAACGTGGGGGATACGCAGTATTTT; clone_size: -; d_call: -; j_call: TRBJ2-3; v_call: TRBV30
cdr3_aa: CSAPIAGVNTEQYF; cdr3_nt: TGCAGTGCCCCTATAGCGGGAGTTAATACCGAGCAGTACTTC; clone_size: many; d_call: TRBD2; j_call: TRBJ2-7; v_call: TRBV20-1
cdr3_aa: CASSLLATTDTQYF; cdr3_nt: TGTGCCAGCAGCTTGCTAGCGACCACAGATACGCAGTATTTT; clone_size: few; d_call: -; j_call: TRBJ2-3; v_call: TRBV7-9
cdr3_aa: CASSYRTANQPQHF; cdr3_nt: TGTGCCAGCAGTTACCGGACGGCCAATCAGCCCCAGCATTTT; clone_size: many; d_call: -; j_call: TRBJ1-5; v_call: TRBV6-6
cdr3_aa: CSAYRWNSPLHF; cdr3_nt: TGCAGTGCTTACAGGTGGAATTCACCCCTCCACTTT; clone_size: few; d_call: -; j_call: TRBJ1-6; v_call: TRBV20-1
cdr3_aa: CSAMRAADNEQFF; cdr3_nt: TGCAGTGCTATGAGGGCAGCGGACAATGAGCAGTTCTTC; clone_size: -; d_call: -; j_call: TRBJ2-1; v_call: TRBV20-1
cdr3_aa: CASSPGHNYGYTF; cdr3_nt: TGTGCCAGCAGCCCCGGACACAACTATGGCTACACCTTC; clone_size: many; d_call: -; j_call: TRBJ1-2; v_call: TRBV7-2
cdr3_aa: CASRVAGELYEQYF; cdr3_nt: TGTGCCAGCAGGGTAGCGGGGGAACTCTACGAGCAGTACTTC; clone_size: -; d_call: TRBD2; j_call: TRBJ2-7; v_call: TRBV28
cdr3_aa: CASSVIRDYRHNEQFF; cdr3_nt: TGTGCCAGCAGCGTAATCCGGGACTACCGTCACAATGAGCAGTTCTTC; clone_size: -; d_call: TRBD2; j_call: TRBJ2-1; v_call: TRBV13
cdr3_aa: CASSFEQGRAGYTF; cdr3_nt: TGTGCCAGCAGTTTCGAACAGGGGAGAGCTGGCTACACCTTC; clone_size: many; d_call: TRBD1; j_call: TRBJ1-2; v_call: TRBV28
cdr3_aa: CASRSAGHTGELFF; cdr3_nt: TGTGCCAGCAGAAGTGCGGGCCACACCGGGGAGCTGTTTTTT; clone_size: few; d_call: -; j_call: TRBJ2-2; v_call: TRBV7-2
cdr3_aa: CASSPGPPPAEQYF; cdr3_nt: TGTGCCAGCAGCCCTGGCCCTCCCCCAGCCGAGCAGTACTTC; clone_size: few; d_call: -; j_call: TRBJ2-7; v_call: TRBV28
cdr3_aa: CSARVGAYQETQYF; cdr3_nt: TGCAGTGCTAGAGTTGGGGCTTATCAAGAGACCCAGTACTTC; clone_size: few; d_call: -; j_call: TRBJ2-5; v_call: TRBV20-1
cdr3_aa: CASMIVVFSTDTQYF; cdr3_nt: TGTGCCAGCATGATAGTAGTTTTTAGCACAGATACGCAGTATTTT; clone_size: -; d_call: -; j_call: TRBJ2-3; v_call: TRBV2
cdr3_aa: CASSLAPGDTDTQYF; cdr3_nt: TGCGCCAGCAGCTTGGCCCCGGGAGACACAGATACGCAGTATTTT; clone_size: -; d_call: -; j_call: TRBJ2-3; v_call: TRBV5-1
cdr3_aa: CASSPDSHYEQYF; cdr3_nt: TGTGCCAGCAGCCCGGACAGCCACTACGAGCAGTACTTC; clone_size: -; d_call: -; j_call: TRBJ2-7; v_call: TRBV11-2
cdr3_aa: CASGLGDRGQNGTQYF; cdr3_nt: TGTGCTAGTGGTTTAGGTGACAGGGGTCAGAATGGGACCCAGTACTTC; clone_size: -; d_call: TRBD1; j_call: TRBJ2-5; v_call: TRBV12-5
cdr3_aa: CASSQTEVGNTIYF; cdr3_nt: TGTGCCAGCAGCCAAACAGAGGTCGGAAACACCATATATTTT; clone_size: many; d_call: -; j_call: TRBJ1-3; v_call: TRBV7-9
cdr3_aa: CASSSGLGQDYEQYF; cdr3_nt: TGCGCCAGCAGCTCCGGGCTTGGACAGGACTACGAGCAGTACTTC; clone_size: -; d_call: TRBD1; j_call: TRBJ2-7; v_call: TRBV7-9
cdr3_aa: CAIPKFGATF; cdr3_nt: TGTGCCATCCCGAAGTTTGGGGCCACCTTC; clone_size: many; d_call: -; j_call: TRBJ1-2; v_call: TRBV21-1
cdr3_aa: CASSVSGRAYEQYF; cdr3_nt: TGTGCCAGCAGCGTCAGCGGGAGGGCCTACGAGCAGTACTTC; clone_size: -; d_call: TRBD2; j_call: TRBJ2-7; v_call: TRBV7-8
cdr3_aa: CASSESGLAGPGANVLTF; cdr3_nt: TGTGCCAGCAGTGAATCGGGACTAGCGGGACCTGGGGCCAACGTCCTGACTTTC; clone_size: few; d_call: TRBD2; j_call: TRBJ2-6; v_call: TRBV6-1
cdr3_aa: CAIRDSGSRSTYNEQFF; cdr3_nt: TGTGCCATCCGGGATAGCGGGAGTCGTAGCACCTACAATGAGCAGTTCTTC; clone_size: many; d_call: TRBD2; j_call: TRBJ2-1; v_call: TRBV10-3
cdr3_aa: CASSDSGQGSSEQFF; cdr3_nt: TGTGCCAGCAGTGACTCGGGACAGGGGTCAAGTGAGCAGTTCTTC; clone_size: many; d_call: TRBD1; j_call: TRBJ2-1; v_call: TRBV6-4
cdr3_aa: CASSFYLAGANEQFF; cdr3_nt: TGTGCCAGCAGTTTCTACCTAGCGGGAGCAAATGAGCAGTTCTTC; clone_size: -; d_call: TRBD2; j_call: TRBJ2-1; v_call: TRBV28
cdr3_aa: CASSLAGYSAEQFF; cdr3_nt: TGTGCCAGCAGCTTAGCAGGGTATAGCGCTGAGCAGTTCTTC; clone_size: many; d_call: -; j_call: TRBJ2-1; v_call: TRBV7-9
cdr3_aa: CASSLGDSRIEAFF; cdr3_nt: TGTGCCAGCAGTTTGGGGGATTCAAGAATTGAAGCTTTCTTT; clone_size: few; d_call: -; j_call: TRBJ1-1; v_call: TRBV28
cdr3_aa: CASSPSGMETQYF; cdr3_nt: TGTGCCAGCAGCCCAAGCGGGATGGAGACCCAGTACTTC; clone_size: -; d_call: TRBD2; j_call: TRBJ2-5; v_call: TRBV9
cdr3_aa: CASSPPGELGEQYF; cdr3_nt: TGTGCCAGCTCACCACCAGGGGAATTAGGCGAGCAGTACTTC; clone_size: many; d_call: -; j_call: TRBJ2-7; v_call: TRBV18
cdr3_aa: CASSTLQGRGNTIYF; cdr3_nt: TGTGCCAGCAGCACCTTACAGGGGAGAGGAAACACCATATATTTT; clone_size: few; d_call: TRBD1; j_call: TRBJ1-3; v_call: TRBV11-2
cdr3_aa: CASSYGPGAEDEQFF; cdr3_nt: TGTGCCAGCAGCTATGGCCCGGGGGCGGAAGATGAGCAGTTCTTC; clone_size: many; d_call: -; j_call: TRBJ2-1; v_call: TRBV11-2
cdr3_aa: CASSLQGSGNTIYF; cdr3_nt: TGTGCCAGCAGCCTACAGGGATCTGGAAACACCATATATTTT; clone_size: few; d_call: -; j_call: TRBJ1-3; v_call: TRBV5-4
cdr3_aa: CASSTNYEQYF; cdr3_nt: TGTGCCAGCAGCACTAACTACGAGCAGTACTTC; clone_size: few; d_call: -; j_call: TRBJ2-7; v_call: TRBV7-8